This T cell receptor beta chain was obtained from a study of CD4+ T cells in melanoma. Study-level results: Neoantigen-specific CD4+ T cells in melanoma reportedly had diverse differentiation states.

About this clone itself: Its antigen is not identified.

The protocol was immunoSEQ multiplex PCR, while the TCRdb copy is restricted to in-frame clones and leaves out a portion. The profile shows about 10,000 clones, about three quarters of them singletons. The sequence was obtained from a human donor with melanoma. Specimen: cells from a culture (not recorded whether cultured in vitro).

CDR3 bases: TGTGCCAGCAGCTTAGGGGAAACCTACGAGCAGTACTTC. It yields the protein CASSLGETYEQYF. The V call is TRBV7-8, the J call TRBJ2-7; no reliable D call. V lost 1 base and J 2 bases, leaving 6 bases between the germline ends. Germline V lookup: CDR1 SGHVS, CDR2 FQNEAQ. This CDR3 is 13 amino acids long.